The 7 T cell receptor beta chains reported below all come from one sample, sequenced in a study of blood T cell repertoires in COVID-19. Libraries were prepared by immunoSEQ multiplex PCR; TCRdb keeps only in-frame clonotypes and omits some of them. The table records around 250,000 clones, around 80% of them present only once. Specimen: PBMCs or T cells enriched from blood (not recorded which). The receptors derive from a man aged 35 to 55 who had been exposed to COVID-19.

The CDR3 is CASSQEVAGGYGYTF. CDR3 DNA sequence: TGCGCCAGCAGCCAAGAGGTGGCAGGGGGCTATGGCTACACCTTC. The V call is TRBV4-1, the J call TRBJ1-2; 7 bases line up with TRBD1. V lost 0 bases, J lost 4 bases, and 5 bases stayed unmatched. The CDR3 has 15 residues. Germline CDR1 reads MGHRA; CDR2 reads YSYEKL.

This chain links TRBV24-1 with TRBJ1-2; TRBD1 agrees at 9 bases. The CDR3 has 14 amino acids. V shed 3 bases and J 5 bases; nucleotides not matched to a gene: 3. CDR1 KGHDR and CDR2 SFDVKD come from the germline V gene. The CDR3 bases are TGTGCCACCAGTGATGGGACAGGGCGGTATGGCTACACCTTC. Translated, it gives CATSDGTGRYGYTF.

The chain uses TRBV30 and TRBJ1-6; 9 positions agree with TRBD1. Trimming removed 5 bases from V and 10 bases from J; junction bases left unmatched: 6. Germline CDR1 is GTSNPN and CDR2 is SVGIG (reference sequence). The CDR3 runs 13 residues. The CDR3 DNA follows: TGTGCCTGGCAGACAGGGGGATTCTCACCCCTCCACTTT. Translation gives CAWQTGGFSPLHF.

V is TRBV7-9 and J is TRBJ2-7, with D perhaps TRBD1 (5 bases). Germline values: CDR1 SEHNR, CDR2 FQNEAQ (reference sequence). The CDR3 totals 14 residues. V was cut by 1 base and J by 5 bases, with 12 bases left in between. The CDR3 coding sequence is TGTGCCAGCAGCTTAGACAGGCCTTTGGACGAGCAGTACTTC. Translated, it gives CASSLDRPLDEQYF.

This rearrangement joins TRBV15 to TRBJ2-1; 9 nucleotides match TRBD2. CDR1 LNHNV and CDR2 YYDKDF come from the germline V gene (reference sequence). The CDR3 is made up of 13 amino acids. Trimming cost V 8 bases and J 7 bases; bases outside gene matches: 6. CDR3: CATQREVGNEQFF. CDR3 sequence (DNA): TGTGCCACCCAGCGGGAGGTCGGAAATGAGCAGTTCTTC. Combining the CDR3 with reference TRBV15 and TRBJ2-1 gives the whole variable domain DAMVIQNPRYQVTQFGKPVTLSCSQTLNHNVMYWYQQKSSQAPKLLFHYYDKDFNNEADTPDNFQSRRPNTSFCFLDIRSPGLGDTAMYLCATQREVGNEQFFGPGTRLTVL.

The V and J genes are TRBV5-1 and TRBJ2-2; D gene ambiguous. The CDR3 contains 13 residues. Germline CDR1 is SGHRS and CDR2 is YFSETQ. V lost 3 bases, J lost 6 bases, and 9 bases lay in between. The CDR3 coding sequence is TGCGCCAGCAGCTCCCCAGGTGCCGGGGAGCTGTTTTTT. As protein: CASSSPGAGELFF. Supplemented by reference TRBV5-1 and TRBJ2-2, the full variable domain reads KAGVTQTPRYLIKTRGQQVTLSCSPISGHRSVSWYQQTPGQGLQFLFEYFSETQRNKGNFPGRFSGRQFSNSRSEMNVSTLELGDSALYLCASSSPGAGELFFGEGSRLTVL.

V gene TRBV18 combines with J gene TRBJ1-1; D gene ambiguous. This CDR3 has 14 amino acids. Germline CDR1 KGHSH, CDR2 LQKENI. Deletions cut 3 bases from V and 1 base from J, with 9 bases between. CDR3 amino acids: CASSPTERNTEAFF. The CDR3 DNA is TGTGCCAGCTCACCGACTGAGAGGAACACTGAAGCTTTCTTT.